Shown below are 26 T cell receptor beta chains from a single sample sequenced in a study of blood T cell repertoires in COVID-19. TCRdb's table, derived via immunoSEQ multiplex PCR, lists solely in-frame clones and lacks some. The sample lists roughly 310,000 clones, more than 90% occurring once. Source material: PBMCs or T cells enriched from blood (not recorded which). The source is a man in his sixties who had recovered from COVID-19.

The chain employs TRBV6-6 and TRBJ1-5; possible D gene TRBD1, 6 bases. The V and J ends lost 5 bases and 6 bases respectively, with 11 bases between them. There are 13 residues in the CDR3. Germline CDR1 MNHNY, CDR2 SVGAGI (reference sequence). CDR3 nucleotide sequence: TGTGCCAGCAGTGACAGGCAAGGTCAGCCCCAGCATTTT. It specifies CASSDRQGQPQHF.

In this sample, this clone turned up once. V and J are TRBV7-9 and TRBJ2-3, with unresolved D. Trimming stripped 4 bases from V and 4 bases from J, with 21 bases between. The CDR3 runs 17 residues. Germline assignment: CDR1 SEHNR and CDR2 FQNEAQ (reference sequence). CDR3 residues: CASSSILEARQPDTQYF. CDR3 coding DNA: TGTGCCAGCAGCTCTATCTTAGAGGCCCGCCAACCAGATACGCAGTATTTT.

This clone was seen at least ten times. The chain recombines TRBV4-2 with TRBJ1-2; D possibly corresponds to TRBD1 (5 bases). Germline V CDR1 and CDR2: LGHNA, YNFKEQ. Deletions cut 2 bases from V and 6 bases from J, with 16 bases between. The CDR3 spans 15 residues. The CDR3 region has the DNA TGTGCCAGCAGCCAAAGATTCAGGGCATACGATGGCTACACCTTC. Encoded protein: CASSQRFRAYDGYTF.

The chain recombines TRBV6-5 with TRBJ1-4; 10 nucleotides align to TRBD1. Losses at the gene ends were 6 bases for V and 6 bases for J; bases not matched to a gene: 4. There are 14 residues in the CDR3. In germline, CDR1 is MNHEY, CDR2 SVGAGI. CDR3 amino acids: CASRLGQGYEKLFF. CDR3 DNA: TGTGCCAGCAGATTGGGACAGGGGTATGAAAAACTGTTTTTT.

This clone was seen more than once but under ten times. This chain joins TRBV7-2 and TRBJ2-7, with 7 bases that match TRBD2. Germline values: CDR1 SGHTA, CDR2 FQGNSA. J gave up 6 bases and V 5 bases, and 16 bases lay outside the gene matches. The CDR3 sequence is 16 residues long. CDR3 protein: CASSIRRGSSGGEQYF. In DNA, the CDR3 is TGTGCCAGCAGCATAAGGAGAGGGTCTAGCGGCGGCGAGCAGTACTTC.

The chain uses TRBV2 and TRBJ1-1; D is possibly TRBD1 (5 bases). The CDR3 extends over 13 amino acids. CDR1 SNHLY and CDR2 FYNNEI come from the germline V gene. Trimming removed 8 bases from V and 3 bases from J, with 13 bases in between. The CDR3 DNA reads TGTGCCAGCCCGTATCGGGGGGACACTGAAGCTTTCTTT. Its protein is CASPYRGDTEAFF.

V is TRBV2 and J is TRBJ2-7; 9 nucleotides line up with TRBD2. Per germline, CDR1 SNHLY and CDR2 FYNNEI. The CDR3 has 16 amino acids. V trimming: 3 bases; J trimming: 2 bases; junction bases outside the gene matches: 8. CDR3 sequence reads: CASSEKARGGPYEQYF. CDR3 nucleotides: TGTGCCAGCAGTGAGAAAGCGCGGGGGGGCCCCTACGAGCAGTACTTC.

The chain combines TRBV30 with TRBJ2-5, with D perhaps matching TRBD2 (6 bases). This CDR3 is built from 15 residues. Trimming removed 5 bases at V and 4 bases at J, with 20 bases between. Per the germline V gene, CDR1 is GTSNPN and CDR2 is SVGIG (reference sequence). The CDR3: CAWGRRGVSGETQYF. The CDR3 DNA sequence: TGTGCCTGGGGGCGGCGCGGGGTGTCAGGAGAGACCCAGTACTTC.

The rearrangement uses TRBV19 and TRBJ2-7; TRBD1 might be the D (6 bases). Germline loops: CDR1 LNHDA, CDR2 SQIVND (reference sequence). Trimming removed 4 bases from V and 2 bases from J, with 9 bases in between. CDR3 length equals 13 residues. CDR3 bases: TGTGCCAGTAGTAACCAGGGGACCTACGAGCAGTACTTC. This translates into CASSNQGTYEQYF.

This chain joins TRBV14 and TRBJ2-3; D is unclear. The length of the CDR3 is 13 residues. Trimming shortened V by 4 bases and J by 4 bases, and 9 bases separated the two germline ends. Germline V lookup: CDR1 SGHDN, CDR2 FVKESK. The CDR3 bases are TGTGCCAGCAGCCTAGCTTTCCCAGATACGCAGTATTTT. As protein: CASSLAFPDTQYF.

CDR3 nucleotides: TGTGCCAGCAGCCTCCCCGGGACAGGGTTTACTGAAGCTTTCTTT. Translated: CASSLPGTGFTEAFF. The V call is TRBV6-5, the J call TRBJ1-1, with 9 bases fitting TRBD1. Trimming at V came to 6 bases and at J to 5 bases, leaving 10 bases not matched to a gene. Germline values: CDR1 MNHEY, CDR2 SVGAGI. This CDR3 is built from 15 residues.

The chain links TRBV15 to TRBJ1-2; a possible D gene is TRBD1 (5 bases). V lost 0 bases, J lost 6 bases, and 14 bases lay in between. The V gene's germline CDR1 is LNHNV and CDR2 YYDKDF (reference sequence). This CDR3 has 15 residues. CDR3 coding DNA: TGTGCCACCAGCAGAGATCACAGGCCAGTGAATGGCTACACCTTC. Protein product: CATSRDHRPVNGYTF. Variable domain in full (rest from reference TRBV15 and TRBJ1-2): DAMVIQNPRYQVTQFGKPVTLSCSQTLNHNVMYWYQQKSSQAPKLLFHYYDKDFNNEADTPDNFQSRRPNTSFCFLDIRSPGLGDTAMYLCATSRDHRPVNGYTFGSGTRLTVV.

The chain recombines TRBV4-2 with TRBJ1-4; maybe TRBD1 (5 bases). V was shortened by 0 bases and J by 8 bases, with 13 bases between the two germline ends. CDR3 length: 15 amino acids. CDR1 LGHNA and CDR2 YNFKEQ come from the germline V gene. The CDR3 sequence: CASSQDARGREKLFF. CDR3 in DNA: TGTGCCAGCAGCCAAGATGCGCGGGGGAGAGAAAAACTGTTTTTT.

This clone was counted a single time. The rearrangement uses TRBV18 and TRBJ1-1; 11 nucleotides align to TRBD1. CDR1 is KGHSH, CDR2 LQKENI, per germline. V dropped 5 bases and J dropped 2; count of bases not matched to a gene: 10. The CDR3 totals 17 residues. The CDR3 here is CASSATPGTGGNTEAFF. DNA of the CDR3: TGTGCCAGCTCAGCAACCCCGGGGACAGGGGGAAACACTGAAGCTTTCTTT.

The chain combines TRBV27 with TRBJ1-1, with 7 positions matching TRBD1. Trimming removed 7 bases from V and 1 base from J; junction bases left unmatched: 3. CDR3 length: 13 amino acids. Germline V gene sequence: CDR1 MNHEY, CDR2 SMNVEV (reference sequence). This chain's CDR3 is CASTGQSNTEAFF. CDR3 DNA: TGTGCCAGCACGGGACAGTCGAACACTGAAGCTTTCTTT.

The V and J genes are TRBV10-1 and TRBJ2-1, with D uncertain. V lost 2 bases and J 2 bases, leaving 13 bases between the germline ends. The CDR3 extends over 16 amino acids. Germline CDR1 and CDR2: WNHNN and SYGVQD (reference sequence). The CDR3 region is CASSERLGLAYNEQFF. Here the CDR3 DNA reads TGCGCCAGCAGTGAGCGGCTGGGCCTCGCCTACAATGAGCAGTTCTTC.

This clone was recorded at least ten times. The gene calls are TRBV18 and TRBJ2-7; 12 nucleotides agree with TRBD1. Germline values: CDR1 KGHSH, CDR2 LQKENI. This CDR3 is built from 17 residues. J lost 5 bases, V lost 3 bases, and 11 bases had no gene match. The CDR3 DNA sequence: TGTGCCAGCTCACCCCTTTCAGGGACAGGGGGCATGAACGAGCAGTACTTC. Translated, it gives CASSPLSGTGGMNEQYF.

Worth noting for this clone: A junction boundary mismatches the germline segment, possibly from a read error. The gene calls are TRBV7-9 and TRBJ1-2; D gene ambiguous. This CDR3 contains 14 residues. Germline V gene data show CDR1 as SEHNR and CDR2 as FQNEAQ (reference sequence). The CDR3 DNA sequence: TGTGCCAGCAGCTTCCTGACGGTTAACTATGGCTACACTTTC. As protein: CASSFLTVNYGYTF.

This chain connects TRBV3-1 (or the pseudogene TRBV3-2) to TRBJ1-3, with D uncertain. V lost 5 bases and J 2 bases, leaving 10 bases between the germline ends. The CDR3 covers 14 residues. CDR1 and CDR2 (germline): LGHDT, YNNKEL (reference sequence). DNA for the CDR3: TGTGCCAGCAGCTCCTTCGGGGCTGGAAACACCATATATTTT. Residues: CASSSFGAGNTIYF.

V gene TRBV30 combines with J gene TRBJ2-5, with D tentatively TRBD2 (5 bases). The germline CDR1 and CDR2 sequences are GTSNPN and SVGIG (reference sequence). Trimming took 4 bases from V and 4 from J, leaving 7 bases between them. CDR3 length: 11 residues. The CDR3 loop is CAWIRGETQYF. CDR3 in DNA: TGTGCCTGGATTCGGGGAGAGACCCAGTACTTC.

The V and J genes are TRBV27 and TRBJ1-5; 10 positions agree with TRBD1. The CDR3 runs to 16 residues. The V gene's germline CDR1 is MNHEY and CDR2 SMNVEV (reference sequence). The J segment lost 3 bases and the V segment lost 5 bases, leaving 7 bases of the junction unmatched. This chain's CDR3 is CASSERDRGHNQPQHF. CDR3 coding DNA: TGTGCCAGCAGTGAGCGGGACAGGGGTCACAATCAGCCCCAGCATTTT.

The chain is built from TRBV6-6 and TRBJ1-5; no definite D call. Trimming removed 5 bases at V and 5 bases at J, with 7 bases between. The germline CDR1 and CDR2 sequences are MNHNY and SVGAGI (reference sequence). The CDR3 sequence is 12 residues long. CDR3 protein: CASSLAYQPQHF. The CDR3 DNA follows: TGTGCCAGCAGTCTAGCGTATCAGCCCCAGCATTTT.

This sequence joins TRBV13 and TRBJ2-5, with 10 bases aligning to TRBD1. V dropped 0 bases and J dropped 3; count of bases not matched to a gene: 1. The CDR3 is made up of 15 amino acids. Germline V gives CDR1 PRHDT, CDR2 FYEKMQ (reference sequence). CDR3 in amino acids: CASSLGGTGEETQYF. DNA of the CDR3: TGTGCCAGCAGCTTAGGTGGGACAGGGGAAGAGACCCAGTACTTC.

The J gene is TRBJ2-3, the V gene TRBV5-1; 8 nucleotides match TRBD1. After removal of 0 bases from V and 4 bases from J, the junction contained 4 bases not matched to a gene. Per germline, CDR1 SGHRS and CDR2 YFSETQ. The CDR3 runs 15 residues. The chain's CDR3 is CASSLGAGGADTQYF. The CDR3, as DNA: TGCGCCAGCAGCTTGGGAGCAGGGGGCGCAGATACGCAGTATTTT.

The chain employs TRBV6-5 and TRBJ2-3; D is unclear. Trimming took 7 bases from V and 0 from J, leaving 8 bases between them. Germline lookup yields CDR1 MNHEY and CDR2 SVGAGI. CDR3 length: 13 residues. The CDR3 sequence: CASTAGSTDTQYF. The CDR3 nucleotides are TGTGCCAGCACGGCAGGTAGCACAGATACGCAGTATTTT.

The chain has TRBV14 and TRBJ1-6; no reliable D call. This CDR3 is built from 10 residues. The V gene lost 6 bases and the J gene lost 13 bases, with 7 bases spanning the gap. Germline CDR1 is SGHDN and CDR2 is FVKESK. In DNA form, the CDR3 reads TGTGCCAGCAGGGGAGTCCCCCTCCACTTT. Encoded protein: CASRGVPLHF.